The present entry profiles one TCR beta chain with its context. What it binds is unknown. No conserved phenylalanine or tryptophan is present at the end of the CDR3, so a read error is the likely explanation. This sample was taken from a study of response to subunit inactivated influenza vaccine. Study results and caveats: There was a suggestion from the authors that each seasonal influenza vaccination recruits few new T cells.

One entry per CDR3 protein, called by TCRdb with MiXCR from the RT-PCR reads. The table shows a few hundred thousand distinct CDR3 sequences, with 14% occurring only once. This CDR3 is 17 amino acids long. The germline gives CDR1 LGHDT, CDR2 YNNKEL (reference sequence). Trimming stripped 1 base from V and 0 bases from J, with 16 bases between. The chain uses TRBV3-1 and TRBJ2-7, with TRBD2 as a possible D gene (5 bases). Sequenced material: PBMCs from blood, taken about 12 days after vaccination. The source is a man aged 45 to 65 who received an inactivated influenza vaccine. CDR3 residues: CASSQVIHSDDSYEQYL. DNA for the CDR3: TGTGCCAGCAGCCAAGTTATTCATAGCGACGACTCCTACGAGCAGTACCTC.